These 27 T cell receptor beta chains were sequenced from one sample in a study of shared clonotypes between healthy human individuals. Data came from immunoSEQ multiplex PCR; TCRdb stores just in-frame clones and leaves some out. The sample includes about 2 million clones, over 85% seen only once; the top ten take more than 0.1%. Source material: naive CD4+ T cells sorted from blood. Subset here: CD45RA+ positively selected. These receptors all stem from a man between 18 and 35 years old in good health.

The chain combines TRBV4-1 with TRBJ2-4; TRBD1 might be the D (5 bases). Deletions cut 4 bases from V and 0 bases from J, with 19 bases between. CDR1 is MGHRA, CDR2 YSYEKL, per germline. The CDR3 consists of 18 residues. In DNA, the CDR3 is TGCGCCAGCAGCCGGGGCGGAAGGGGCGAAGGAGCCAAAAACATTCAGTACTTC. Amino acid sequence: CASSRGGRGEGAKNIQYF.

The chain joins TRBV15 to TRBJ2-1; D is perhaps TRBD2 (6 bases). CDR1 and CDR2 from the germline V gene are LNHNV and YYDKDF (reference sequence). The V end lost 8 bases, the J end lost 7 bases, and 12 bases lay between the germline ends. The CDR3 is 12 amino acids. The CDR3 DNA reads as TGTGCCACCGCTAGCGAAAGGAATGAGCAGTTCTTC. Translated, it gives CATASERNEQFF.

This rearrangement joins TRBV7-3 to TRBJ1-6, with unresolved D. The CDR3 spans 13 residues. V was clipped by 0 bases and J by 7 bases, with 4 bases between them. CDR1 is SGHTA and CDR2 is FQGTGA in the germline V gene. Written as DNA, the CDR3 is TGTGCCAGCAGCTTAACTATAAATTCACCCCTCCACTTT. Protein product: CASSLTINSPLHF.

Comment on this clone: Different DNA sequences within this sample yield the same CDR3. V usage is TRBV18 and J usage is TRBJ1-1; D is ambiguous. CDR3 length: 12 amino acids. Germline values: CDR1 KGHSH, CDR2 LQKENI. Trimming pared 3 bases from V and 8 bases from J, leaving 10 bases between. CDR3 sequence reads: CASSPRTGEAFF. DNA for the CDR3: TGTGCCAGCTCACCCCGGACCGGCGAAGCTTTCTTT.

The chain couples TRBV28 to TRBJ2-1; D is unclear. The CDR3 has 14 residues. The V end was cut by 3 bases, the J end by 5 bases, with 11 bases between. Germline CDR1 is MDHEN and CDR2 is SYDVKM. CDR3 in DNA: TGTGCCAGCAGTTTTGTCAGTATTGACAATGAGCAGTTCTTC. Translation: CASSFVSIDNEQFF.

This clone is a singleton in its sample. This chain uses TRBV11-2 with TRBJ2-7; D unclear. CDR1 SGHAT and CDR2 FQNNGV come from the germline V gene. The CDR3 is 13 amino acids. Trimming cost V 7 bases and J 1 base, with 11 bases left between them. The CDR3 bases are TGTGCCAGCATGTGGACGGCATCCTACGAGCAGTACTTC. Translated: CASMWTASYEQYF.

The J gene is TRBJ1-1, the V gene TRBV6-6, with D unclear. The germline CDR1 and CDR2 sequences are MNHNY and SVGAGI (reference sequence). V was pared by 2 bases and J by 7 bases, with 20 bases between. This CDR3 is 16 amino acids long. The CDR3: CASSYRPLGESREAFF. The CDR3 DNA sequence: TGTGCCAGCAGTTACCGCCCCCTGGGTGAAAGTCGTGAAGCTTTCTTT.

This rearrangement joins TRBV18 to TRBJ1-5; TRBD1 aligns across 7 bases. Germline CDR1 and CDR2: KGHSH and LQKENI. V dropped 4 bases and J dropped 5; count of bases not matched to a gene: 5. The CDR3 consists of 14 residues. CDR3 DNA: TGTGCCAGCTCACGGGACGACAGGGATCAGCCCCAGCATTTT. It codes for CASSRDDRDQPQHF.

V is TRBV7-2 and J is TRBJ2-1; TRBD2 matches 9 bases. Germline CDR1 is SGHTA and CDR2 is FQGNSA. The length of the CDR3 is 16 residues. With V trimmed by 5 bases and J by 6 bases, 11 bases remained unmatched. CDR3 residues: CASSLIAGAFVNEQFF. DNA of the CDR3: TGTGCCAGCAGCCTAATAGCGGGAGCATTCGTCAATGAGCAGTTCTTC.

This rearrangement joins TRBV15 to TRBJ2-1; D is possibly TRBD2 (5 bases). This CDR3 comprises 14 residues. Germline loops: CDR1 LNHNV, CDR2 YYDKDF (reference sequence). V shed 4 bases and J shed 9 bases, with 16 bases lying between them. CDR3 nucleotide sequence: TGTGCCACCAGCACCCCTGAACGTGGGAGTGAGCAGTTCTTC. This translates into CATSTPERGSEQFF.

This sequence joins TRBV9 and TRBJ2-1; TRBD1 agrees at 7 bases. This CDR3 contains 15 residues. The V and J ends lost 0 bases and 9 bases, in that order; junction bases with no gene match: 9. Germline CDR1 and CDR2: SGDLS and YYNGEE. CDR3 nucleotides: TGTGCCAGCAGCGTAGAGGACAGGCTTCGGAGTGAGCAGTTCTTC. Amino acid sequence: CASSVEDRLRSEQFF.

The rearrangement links TRBV18 to TRBJ1-1; tentative D call: TRBD1 (6 bases). Trimming left V 3 bases short and J 3 bases short, with 20 bases between. The CDR3 is 17 amino acids. CDR1 and CDR2 from the germline V gene are KGHSH and LQKENI. The CDR3 protein is CASSPLTGQRRDTEAFF. The CDR3 nucleotides read TGTGCCAGCTCACCGCTTACAGGGCAGAGGCGGGACACTGAAGCTTTCTTT.

The V call is TRBV15, the J call TRBJ2-3; D may be TRBD2 (5 bases). The germline V gene has CDR1 LNHNV and CDR2 YYDKDF (reference sequence). Trimming left V 5 bases short and J 4 bases short, with 7 bases between. The CDR3 is 12 amino acids. CDR3 residues: CATSVSADTQYF. CDR3 sequence (DNA): TGTGCCACCAGCGTTAGCGCAGATACGCAGTATTTT.

CDR3 protein: CASSLSRTRPYEQYF. Written as DNA, the CDR3 is TGTGCCAGCAGTTTATCCCGGACAAGGCCCTACGAGCAGTACTTC. This chain joins TRBV27 and TRBJ2-7, with D perhaps TRBD1 (5 bases). The V gene's germline CDR1 is MNHEY and CDR2 SMNVEV (reference sequence). This CDR3 comprises 15 residues. V was pared by 0 bases and J by 2 bases, with 11 bases between.

Concerning this clone itself: Being one base from a much bigger clone, this may be a read error. This sample includes further DNA sequences coding for the same CDR3. The chain is built from TRBV18 and TRBJ2-2; D gene uncertain. The CDR3 totals 13 residues. The ends were cut back, 2 bases at V and 0 bases at J, with 1 base in the middle. In germline, CDR1 is KGHSH, CDR2 LQKENI. DNA for the CDR3: TGTGCCAGCTCACCATCGAACACCGGGGAGCTGTTTTTT. Translated, it gives CASSPSNTGELFF.

The chain joins TRBV11-2 to TRBJ2-1; possible D gene TRBD2, 6 bases. Trimming removed 5 bases from V and 6 bases from J, with 14 bases in between. The V gene's germline CDR1 is SGHAT and CDR2 FQNNGV. This CDR3 comprises 14 residues. Here the CDR3 reads CASSLGTPTNEQFF. The CDR3 DNA is TGTGCCAGCAGCCTAGGGACTCCCACCAATGAGCAGTTCTTC.

The V gene is TRBV7-9, the J gene TRBJ1-2; maybe TRBD1 (6 bases). In germline, CDR1 is SEHNR, CDR2 FQNEAQ (reference sequence). The CDR3 is 18 residues long. V lost 0 bases, J lost 2 bases, and 19 bases lay in between. The CDR3 is CASSLALRQGPKNYGYTF. DNA for the CDR3: TGTGCCAGCAGCTTAGCGCTAAGGCAGGGGCCAAAAAACTATGGCTACACCTTC.

This chain uses TRBV5-5 with TRBJ2-7, with 7 bases identical to TRBD1. V was clipped by 4 bases and J by 6 bases; unmatched bases: 13. The germline gives CDR1 SGHKS, CDR2 YYEKEE (reference sequence). CDR3 size: 15 residues. The CDR3 sequence is CASSPRQGTGGEQYF. CDR3 bases: TGTGCCAGCAGCCCAAGACAGGGAACGGGTGGCGAGCAGTACTTC.

The V and J genes are TRBV18 and TRBJ2-3; the D is unclear. Per germline, CDR1 KGHSH and CDR2 LQKENI. This CDR3 contains 14 residues. Trimming took 3 bases from V and 3 from J, leaving 10 bases between them. The CDR3 DNA follows: TGTGCCAGCTCACCGGCCGTGCGGACAGATACGCAGTATTTT. Translating it yields CASSPAVRTDTQYF.

The chain has TRBV28 and TRBJ2-7, with 8 nucleotides matching TRBD1. This CDR3 region has 14 residues. From germline, CDR1 is MDHEN and CDR2 SYDVKM. Unmatched junction bases numbered 6, after V lost 8 bases and J lost 0 bases. The CDR3 loop reads CASRTGRSSYEQYF. The CDR3 DNA sequence: TGTGCCAGCCGGACAGGGCGGAGCTCCTACGAGCAGTACTTC.

Worth noting for this clone: This clone may be a read error of a much larger clone one base away. Given the absence of the conserved phenylalanine or tryptophan at the CDR3 end, a read error is likely. The chain has TRBV2 and TRBJ1-6; 7 nucleotides align to TRBD1. Germline V gene lookup returns CDR1 SNHLY and CDR2 FYNNEI. The CDR3 length is 13 residues. V trimming: 5 bases; J trimming: 14 bases; junction bases outside the gene matches: 9. DNA of the CDR3: TGTGCCAGCAGTCGCGACAGGGAAATTGCCCTCCACCTT. Protein sequence: CASSRDREIALHL.

This clone was seen only once. The chain couples TRBV20-1 to TRBJ2-3; D remains unclear. CDR3 size: 11 residues. V was pared by 0 bases and J by 11 bases, with 9 bases between. Germline-derived CDR1 and CDR2 are DFQATT and SNEGSKA (reference sequence). CDR3 sequence reads: CSARDPPVQYF. As DNA, the CDR3 is TGCAGTGCTAGAGATCCCCCGGTGCAGTATTTT.

This chain uses TRBV2 with TRBJ1-5, with D perhaps matching TRBD1 (5 bases). V was pared by 9 bases and J by 2 bases, with 17 bases between. Germline V lookup: CDR1 SNHLY, CDR2 FYNNEI. This CDR3 spans 15 amino acids. The CDR3 sequence: CASSGGESGNQPQHF. CDR3 DNA sequence: TGTGCCAGTTCTGGGGGGGAGAGCGGCAATCAGCCCCAGCATTTT.

The genes are TRBV10-2 and TRBJ2-3, with D possibly called TRBD1 or TRBD2 (5 bases each). Deletions cut 6 bases from V and 4 bases from J, with 11 bases between. From germline, CDR1 is WSHSY and CDR2 SAAADI. This CDR3 is built from 13 residues. This CDR3 reads CASRTQGADTQYF. The CDR3 region has the DNA TGCGCCAGCAGGACCCAGGGAGCAGATACGCAGTATTTT.

This chain uses TRBV18 with TRBJ1-3, with 9 bases that match TRBD1. The CDR3 has 16 amino acids. J lost 2 bases, V lost 3 bases, and 5 bases had no gene match. Germline-derived CDR1 and CDR2 are KGHSH and LQKENI. This CDR3 reads CASSPYGQGTGNTIYF. The CDR3 DNA reads as TGTGCCAGCTCACCTTACGGACAGGGGACTGGAAACACCATATATTTT.

The chain combines TRBV6-5 with TRBJ1-3; 7 nucleotides line up with TRBD1. This CDR3 comprises 15 residues. Germline V lookup: CDR1 MNHEY, CDR2 SVGAGI. J gave up 0 bases and V 8 bases, and 7 bases lay outside the gene matches. CDR3 loop: CASGTDENSGNTIYF. The CDR3 DNA follows: TGTGCCAGCGGGACAGACGAGAACTCTGGAAACACCATATATTTT.

Details on this clone: The sample holds other DNA sequences that translate to the same CDR3. The J gene is TRBJ2-5, the V gene TRBV7-9; D ambiguous. This CDR3 is built from 11 residues. V lost 4 bases and J lost 5, with 5 bases in between. The V gene's germline CDR1 is SEHNR and CDR2 FQNEAQ (reference sequence). CDR3 coding DNA: TGTGCCAGCAGCTCCCGGGAGACCCAGTACTTC. Translated: CASSSRETQYF.